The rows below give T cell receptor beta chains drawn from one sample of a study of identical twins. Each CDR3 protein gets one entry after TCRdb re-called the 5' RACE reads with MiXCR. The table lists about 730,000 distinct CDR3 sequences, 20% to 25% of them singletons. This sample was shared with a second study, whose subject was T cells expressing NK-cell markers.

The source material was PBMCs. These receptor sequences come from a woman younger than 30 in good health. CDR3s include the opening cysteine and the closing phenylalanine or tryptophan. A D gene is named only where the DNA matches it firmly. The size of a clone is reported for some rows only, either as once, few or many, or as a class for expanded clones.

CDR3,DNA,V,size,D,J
CASSLGLAGHRELFF,TGTGCCAGCAGCTTGGGTCTAGCGGGGCACCGGGAGCTGTTTTTT,TRBV5-6,few,TRBD2,TRBJ2-2
CASNSRGIDTQYF,TGTGCCAGCAACTCGAGGGGCATAGATACGCAGTATTTT,TRBV7-9,many,NA,TRBJ2-3
CATSDEETGNTEAFF,TGTGCCACCAGTGACGAAGAGACAGGGAACACTGAAGCTTTCTTT,TRBV24-1,many,NA,TRBJ1-1
CAISEMGTSGAYEQYF,TGTGCCATCAGTGAGATGGGGACTAGCGGAGCCTACGAGCAGTACTTC,TRBV10-3,NA,TRBD2,TRBJ2-7
CAIKGGSGANVLTF,TGTGCCATAAAGGGAGGCTCTGGGGCCAACGTCCTGACTTTC,TRBV6-1,NA,NA,TRBJ2-6
CSARERSAYYEQYF,TGCAGTGCTAGAGAGAGGTCAGCGTACTACGAGCAGTACTTC,TRBV20-1,NA,NA,TRBJ2-7
CASSVQGVSQETQYF,TGTGCCAGCAGCGTACAGGGCGTCTCTCAAGAGACCCAGTACTTC,TRBV9,few,NA,TRBJ2-5
CSAREVGYNNSPLHF,TGCAGTGCTAGAGAGGTGGGGTACAATAATTCACCCCTCCACTTT,TRBV20-1,NA,NA,TRBJ1-6
CASFDGNLIRELFF,TGCGCCAGCTTCGACGGGAACCTGATCAGGGAGCTGTTTTTT,TRBV5-1,NA,NA,TRBJ2-2
CSAVSGMNSYEQYF,TGCAGTGCTGTTAGCGGGATGAACTCCTACGAGCAGTACTTC,TRBV20-1,many,TRBD2,TRBJ2-7
CASSPSGEGVSEQYF,TGTGCCAGCAGCCCATCTGGGGAGGGTGTCTCCGAGCAGTACTTC,TRBV9,NA,TRBD2,TRBJ2-7
CASSLTSGSPLHF,TGTGCCAGCAGCCTAACCTCGGGTTCACCCCTCCACTTT,TRBV5-5,few,NA,TRBJ1-6
CASSQRPGLQETQYF,TGCGCCAGCAGCCAACGACCGGGACTCCAAGAGACCCAGTACTTC,TRBV4-3,few,NA,TRBJ2-5
CASSSPGGSSGTYNEQFF,TGTGCCAGCAGCTCCCCTGGGGGGTCTAGCGGAACCTACAATGAGCAGTTCTTC,TRBV5-4,few,TRBD2,TRBJ2-1
CASQGQGGIKTQYF,TGTGCCAGCCAGGGACAGGGTGGAATAAAGACCCAGTACTTC,TRBV6-1,NA,TRBD1,TRBJ2-5
CASSELGRQETQYF,TGTGCCAGCAGTGAATTGGGGAGGCAAGAGACCCAGTACTTC,TRBV25-1,NA,NA,TRBJ2-5
CASSLGGTLFYEQYF,TGCGCCAGCAGCTTGGGAGGGACACTATTCTACGAGCAGTACTTC,TRBV5-1,NA,NA,TRBJ2-7
CASSAGQPYEQYF,TGTGCCAGCAGCGCGGGACAGCCCTACGAGCAGTACTTC,TRBV13,NA,NA,TRBJ2-7
CSARAQTSGSSTDTQYF,TGCAGTGCTAGAGCTCAGACTAGCGGGAGTAGCACAGATACGCAGTATTTT,TRBV20-1,NA,TRBD2,TRBJ2-3
CASSSTDNQPQHF,TGTGCCAGCAGTTCGACAGACAATCAGCCCCAGCATTTT,TRBV6-5,few,NA,TRBJ1-5
CASSFTGIQYF,TGCGCCAGCAGCTTCACGGGCATTCAGTACTTC,TRBV5-1,NA,NA,TRBJ2-4
CASSLGGQRDTQYF,TGCGCCAGCAGCTTGGGGGGCCAGAGGGATACGCAGTATTTT,TRBV5-1,many,NA,TRBJ2-3
CSAIPGASSYNEQFF,TGCAGTGCTATTCCAGGGGCTAGCTCCTACAATGAGCAGTTCTTC,TRBV20-1,few,NA,TRBJ2-1
CASSQGHTGVLYYEQYF,TGTGCCAGCAGCCAAGGTCATACAGGGGTGTTATACTACGAGCAGTACTTC,TRBV3-1,NA,TRBD1,TRBJ2-7
CSVRPRGENYGYTF,TGCAGCGTTCGTCCCAGGGGGGAAAACTATGGCTACACCTTC,TRBV29-1,few,TRBD1,TRBJ1-2
CASSGRGTANTEAFF,TGCGCCAGCAGCGGGAGAGGGACAGCGAACACTGAAGCTTTCTTT,TRBV5-1,NA,TRBD1,TRBJ1-1
CASSPVGGGGYTF,TGTGCCAGCTCCCCCGTGGGGGGAGGTGGCTACACCTTC,TRBV12-3/TRBV12-4,few,NA,TRBJ1-2
CASSWASSVNTGELFF,TGTGCCAGCAGTTGGGCCTCTAGCGTGAACACCGGGGAGCTGTTTTTT,TRBV6-5,NA,NA,TRBJ2-2
CAISASGDSSYEQYF,TGTGCCATCAGTGCGAGCGGGGACTCCTCCTACGAGCAGTACTTC,TRBV10-3,NA,TRBD2,TRBJ2-7
CASSYWGGTEAFF,TGTGCCAGCAGTTACTGGGGGGGCACTGAAGCTTTCTTT,TRBV6-5,many,NA,TRBJ1-1
CSARPRDRLYEQYF,TGCAGTGCTAGACCCCGGGACAGACTCTACGAGCAGTACTTC,TRBV20-1,few,TRBD1,TRBJ2-7
CASSWPIAGGSTDTQYF,TGCGCCAGCAGCTGGCCCATAGCGGGAGGGAGCACAGATACGCAGTATTTT,TRBV5-1,few,TRBD2,TRBJ2-3
CASSLSGSREGAFF,TGCGCCAGCAGCTTGTCCGGAAGTCGTGAGGGAGCTTTCTTT,TRBV5-1,few,NA,TRBJ1-1
CASRGTGHYGYTF,TGTGCCAGCAGGGGGACAGGTCACTATGGCTACACCTTC,TRBV21-1,NA,NA,TRBJ1-2
CASSYRGVRADTQYF,TGTGCCAGCAGTTACAGGGGGGTGAGGGCAGATACGCAGTATTTT,TRBV6-5,few,NA,TRBJ2-3
CASSPTGGDDEQYF,TGTGCCAGCAGCCCGACAGGGGGAGACGACGAGCAGTACTTC,TRBV6-1,NA,TRBD1,TRBJ2-7
CAISEERGSNEQFF,TGTGCCATCAGTGAGGAAAGGGGATCGAATGAGCAGTTCTTC,TRBV10-3,NA,NA,TRBJ2-1
CASSQPRSRYGYTF,TGTGCCAGCAGCCAACCTAGATCCCGCTATGGCTACACCTTC,TRBV6-1,NA,NA,TRBJ1-2
CASNGPFYSYNEQFF,TGTGCCAGCAATGGTCCCTTTTACTCCTACAATGAGCAGTTCTTC,TRBV6-2/TRBV6-3,NA,NA,TRBJ2-1
CSAKLSARTDTQYF,TGCAGTGCTAAACTCTCAGCGCGCACAGATACGCAGTATTTT,TRBV20-1,NA,NA,TRBJ2-3
CASSWAPSSYEQYF,TGTGCCAGCAGCTGGGCACCGAGCTCCTACGAGCAGTACTTC,TRBV7-2,NA,NA,TRBJ2-7
CASSRGGTLNTEAFF,TGCGCCAGCAGCCGGGGGGGGACACTGAACACTGAAGCTTTCTTT,TRBV5-1,many,NA,TRBJ1-1
CSARGRRGVGETQYF,TGCAGTGCTAGGGGGCGGCGGGGGGTAGGAGAGACCCAGTACTTC,TRBV20-1,few,TRBD2,TRBJ2-5
CSARDLSGGAYEQYF,TGCAGTGCTAGAGATCTTAGCGGGGGTGCCTACGAGCAGTACTTC,TRBV20-1,few,TRBD2,TRBJ2-7
CSARAPPAEPSYEQYF,TGCAGTGCTAGAGCCCCCCCAGCGGAGCCCTCCTACGAGCAGTACTTC,TRBV20-1,many,NA,TRBJ2-7
CASSLTSGNIDTQYF,TGTGCCAGCAGCTTGACTAGCGGGAACATAGATACGCAGTATTTT,TRBV27,NA,TRBD2,TRBJ2-3
CASSDRRVPYEQYF,TGTGCCAGCAGTGACAGGCGTGTTCCCTACGAGCAGTACTTC,TRBV2,few,NA,TRBJ2-7
CAWSVGDYEPYEQYF,TGTGCCTGGAGTGTAGGGGACTACGAACCCTACGAGCAGTACTTC,TRBV30,few,TRBD2,TRBJ2-7
CASSQERRGRETQYF,TGTGCCAGCAGCCAAGAACGGCGGGGGCGGGAGACCCAGTACTTC,TRBV3-1,few,NA,TRBJ2-5
CASSLAFGPWETQYF,TGTGCCAGCAGCTTGGCGTTTGGACCGTGGGAGACCCAGTACTTC,TRBV5-5,NA,NA,TRBJ2-5
CSVDPSVYNEQFF,TGCAGCGTTGACCCTAGCGTTTACAATGAGCAGTTCTTC,TRBV29-1,few,NA,TRBJ2-1
CSAEGRTSYYEQYF,TGCAGTGCTGAGGGCAGAACCTCGTACTACGAGCAGTACTTC,TRBV20-1,few,NA,TRBJ2-7
CSVEDQVLSIQYF,TGCAGCGTTGAAGATCAGGTCCTTTCCATTCAGTACTTC,TRBV29-1,few,NA,TRBJ2-4
CASSTRTGGGDEQYF,TGTGCCAGCAGCACCCGGACAGGCGGCGGCGACGAGCAGTACTTC,TRBV7-2,NA,TRBD1,TRBJ2-7